This TCR beta chain was recovered during a study of cytomegalovirus exposure and HLA in healthy donors. Notes on this clone: Its antigen is currently unknown.

CDR3 length: 16 residues. V lost 4 bases, J lost 2 bases, and 5 bases stayed unmatched. Germline lookup yields CDR1 LGHNA and CDR2 YSLEER. Sequencing was performed with immunoSEQ multiplex PCR; in TCRdb, only in-frame clones are kept and a portion is missing. The table records about 260,000 clones, 80% to 95% of them present only once. Whole-study findings and limits: It was reportedly the case that the classifier diagnosed cytomegalovirus status with high specificity and sensitivity. Cytomegalovirus-associated TCR beta chains were listed, numbering 150 to 200.

The donors were in the approximately 120-subject validation cohort, distinct from the roughly 700-subject first cohort. This TCR derives from a woman in her thirties in good health and CMV-seronegative. This rearrangement joins TRBV4-3 to TRBJ2-7, with 13 positions matching TRBD2. The material sequenced was PBMCs. The DNA for the CDR3 is TGCGCCAGCAGCCCCGGGACTAGCGGGGCTACCTACGAGCAGTACTTC. Translating it yields CASSPGTSGATYEQYF.